This T cell receptor (beta chain) derives from a study of CD8+ T cells in alopecia areata. RNA, once extracted, was reverse transcribed into cDNA for use as the sequencing template. Method: immunoSEQ multiplex PCR; TCRdb's copy keeps in-frame clones and lacks some. The table shows over 150,000 clones, with roughly 50% occurring only once. Germline values: CDR1 SGHRS, CDR2 YFSETQ. This CDR3 region has 14 residues. The germline V and J ends were trimmed by 3 bases and 8 bases, with 16 bases remaining between them. Treatment here: oral pan-JAK inhibitor, 5-10 mg twice daily. The TCR was taken from a human donor with alopecia areata. Sequences were derived from CD4+ T cells sorted from blood, sampled at week 24, from a patient treated with tofacitinib. The rearrangement links TRBV5-1 to TRBJ2-3, with D perhaps matching TRBD2 (5 bases). In DNA form, the CDR3 reads TGCGCCAGCAGCTGGGCTACCGGGATAGTTACGCAGTATTTT. Amino acid sequence: CASSWATGIVTQYF.